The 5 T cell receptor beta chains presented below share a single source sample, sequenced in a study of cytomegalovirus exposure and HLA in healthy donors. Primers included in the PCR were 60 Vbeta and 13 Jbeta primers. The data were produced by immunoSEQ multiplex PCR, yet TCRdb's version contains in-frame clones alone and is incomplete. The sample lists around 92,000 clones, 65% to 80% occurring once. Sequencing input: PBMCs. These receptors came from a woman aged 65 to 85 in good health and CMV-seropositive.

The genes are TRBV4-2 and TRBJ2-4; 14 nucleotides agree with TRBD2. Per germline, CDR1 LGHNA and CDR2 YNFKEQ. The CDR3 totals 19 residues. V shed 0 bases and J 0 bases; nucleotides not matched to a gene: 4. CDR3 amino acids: CASSQDGTSGGLAKNIQYF. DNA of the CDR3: TGTGCCAGCAGCCAAGATGGGACTAGCGGGGGTTTAGCCAAAAACATTCAGTACTTC.

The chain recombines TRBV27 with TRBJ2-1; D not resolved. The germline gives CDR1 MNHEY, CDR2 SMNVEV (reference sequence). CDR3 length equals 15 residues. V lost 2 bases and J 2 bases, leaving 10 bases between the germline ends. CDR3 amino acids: CASSLIRSTYNEQFF. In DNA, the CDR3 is TGTGCCAGCAGTTTAATACGGTCCACCTACAATGAGCAGTTCTTC.

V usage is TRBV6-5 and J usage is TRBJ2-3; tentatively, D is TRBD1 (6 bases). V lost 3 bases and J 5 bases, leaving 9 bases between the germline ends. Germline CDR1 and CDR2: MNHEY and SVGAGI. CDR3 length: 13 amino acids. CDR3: CASSYRGGDTQYF. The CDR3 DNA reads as TGTGCCAGCAGTTATCGAGGGGGAGATACGCAGTATTTT.

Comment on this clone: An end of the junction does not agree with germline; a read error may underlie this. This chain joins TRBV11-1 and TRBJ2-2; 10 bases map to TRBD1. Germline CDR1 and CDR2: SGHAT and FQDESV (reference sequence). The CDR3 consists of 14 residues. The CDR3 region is CARDGTGEHRGAVF. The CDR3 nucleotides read TGTGCCAGGGATGGGACAGGGGAACACCGGGGAGCTGTTTTT. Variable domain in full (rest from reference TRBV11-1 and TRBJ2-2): EAEVAQSPRYKITEKSQAVAFWCDPISGHATLYWYRQILGQGPELLVQFQDESVVDDSQLPKDRFSAERLKGVDSTLKIQPAELGDSAMYLCARDGTGEHRGAVFGEGSRLTVL.

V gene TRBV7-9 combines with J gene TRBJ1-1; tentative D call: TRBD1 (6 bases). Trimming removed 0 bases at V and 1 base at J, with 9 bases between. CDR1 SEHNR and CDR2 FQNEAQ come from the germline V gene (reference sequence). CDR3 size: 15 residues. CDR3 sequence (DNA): TGTGCCAGCAGCTTAGCGCAGGGGTGGAACACTGAAGCTTTCTTT. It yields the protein CASSLAQGWNTEAFF.